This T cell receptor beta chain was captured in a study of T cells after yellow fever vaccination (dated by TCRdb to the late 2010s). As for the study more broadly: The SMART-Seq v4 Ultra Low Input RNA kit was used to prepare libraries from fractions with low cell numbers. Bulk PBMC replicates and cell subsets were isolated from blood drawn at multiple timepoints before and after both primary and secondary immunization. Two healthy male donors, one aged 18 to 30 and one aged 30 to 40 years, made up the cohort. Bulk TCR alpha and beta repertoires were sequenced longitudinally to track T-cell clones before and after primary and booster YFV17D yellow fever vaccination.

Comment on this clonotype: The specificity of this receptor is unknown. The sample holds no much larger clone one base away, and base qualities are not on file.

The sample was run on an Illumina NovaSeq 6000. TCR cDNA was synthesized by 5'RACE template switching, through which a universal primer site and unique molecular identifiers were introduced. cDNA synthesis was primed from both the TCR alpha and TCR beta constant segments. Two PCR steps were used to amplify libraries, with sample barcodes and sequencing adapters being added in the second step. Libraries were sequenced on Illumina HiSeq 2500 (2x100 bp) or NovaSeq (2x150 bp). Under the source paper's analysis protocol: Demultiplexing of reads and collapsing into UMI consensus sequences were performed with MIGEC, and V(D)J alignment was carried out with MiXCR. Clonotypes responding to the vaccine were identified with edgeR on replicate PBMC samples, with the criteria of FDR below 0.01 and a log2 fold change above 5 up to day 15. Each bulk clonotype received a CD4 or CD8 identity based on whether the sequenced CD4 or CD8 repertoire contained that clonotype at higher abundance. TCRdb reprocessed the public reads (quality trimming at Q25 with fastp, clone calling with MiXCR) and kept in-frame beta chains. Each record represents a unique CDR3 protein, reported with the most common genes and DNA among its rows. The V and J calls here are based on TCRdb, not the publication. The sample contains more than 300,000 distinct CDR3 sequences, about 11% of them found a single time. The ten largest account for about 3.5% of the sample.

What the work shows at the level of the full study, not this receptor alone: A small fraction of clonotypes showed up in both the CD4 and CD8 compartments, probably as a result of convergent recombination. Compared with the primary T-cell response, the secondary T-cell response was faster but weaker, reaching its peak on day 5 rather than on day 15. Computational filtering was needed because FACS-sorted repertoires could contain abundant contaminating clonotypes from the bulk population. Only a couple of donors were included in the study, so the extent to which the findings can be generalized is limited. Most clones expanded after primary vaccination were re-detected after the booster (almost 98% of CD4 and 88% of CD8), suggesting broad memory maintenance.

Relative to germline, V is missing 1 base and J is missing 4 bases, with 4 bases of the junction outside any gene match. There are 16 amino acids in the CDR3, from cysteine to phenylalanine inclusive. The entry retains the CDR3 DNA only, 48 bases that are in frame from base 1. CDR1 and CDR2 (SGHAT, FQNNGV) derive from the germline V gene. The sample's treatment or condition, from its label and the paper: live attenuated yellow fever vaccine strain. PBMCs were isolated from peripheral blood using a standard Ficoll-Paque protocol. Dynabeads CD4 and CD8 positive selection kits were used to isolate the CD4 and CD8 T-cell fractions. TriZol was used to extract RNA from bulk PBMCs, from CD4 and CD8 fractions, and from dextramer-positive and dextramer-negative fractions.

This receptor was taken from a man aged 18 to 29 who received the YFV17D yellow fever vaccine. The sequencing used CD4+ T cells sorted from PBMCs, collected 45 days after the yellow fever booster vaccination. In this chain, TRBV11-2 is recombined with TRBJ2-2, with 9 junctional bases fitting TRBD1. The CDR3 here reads CASSLGGTGRTGELFF. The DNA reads TGTGCCAGCAGCTTAGGGGGGACAGGGCGCACCGGGGAGCTGTTTTTT.